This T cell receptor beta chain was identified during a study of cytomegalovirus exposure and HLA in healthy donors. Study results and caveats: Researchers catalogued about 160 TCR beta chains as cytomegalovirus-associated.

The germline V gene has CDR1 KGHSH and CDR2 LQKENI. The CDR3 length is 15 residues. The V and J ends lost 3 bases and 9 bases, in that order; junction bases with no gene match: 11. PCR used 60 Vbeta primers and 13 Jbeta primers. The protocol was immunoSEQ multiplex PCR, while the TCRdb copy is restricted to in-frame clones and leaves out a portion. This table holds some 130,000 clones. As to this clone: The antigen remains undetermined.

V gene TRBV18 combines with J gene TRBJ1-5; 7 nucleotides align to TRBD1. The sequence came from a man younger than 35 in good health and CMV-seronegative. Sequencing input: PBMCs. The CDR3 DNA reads TGTGCCAGCTCACCTGACAGGGCACAAGCTCTGCCCCAGCATTTT. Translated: CASSPDRAQALPQHF.